These 30 T cell receptor beta chains originate from one sample sequenced in a study of T-cell memory formation after mild COVID-19 (dated by TCRdb to about 2021). The library was generated by 5' RACE. Sequencing used an Illumina NovaSeq 6000. Starting from the raw public reads, TCRdb applied fastp trimming at Q25, assembled clones with MiXCR and retained in-frame beta chains. Rows with a matching CDR3 protein are joined into one entry that keeps the most common DNA and genes. For this sample there are about 320,000 distinct CDR3 sequences; roughly an eighth appear just once. Together, the top ten hold around 20% of the sample. The source material was PBMCs or a T cell subset sorted from them (not recorded which). Receptors were obtained from a man between 18 and 29 years old who had mild COVID-19 (a few samples of this study predate the infection). The sample titles of this study are shuffled in the database, so cell type and time point are left out; the donor was told from shared clones.

This clonotype was counted only a few times. V and J are TRBV6-2 or TRBV6-3 and TRBJ2-1; D is unclear. The germline V and J ends were trimmed by 0 bases and 7 bases, with 7 bases remaining between them. CDR3 length: 13 residues. CDR1 is MNHEY, CDR2 SVGEGT, per germline. The CDR3 region is CASSYSTANEQFF. Written as DNA, the CDR3 is TGTGCCAGCAGTTACTCGACGGCGAATGAGCAGTTCTTC.

This clonotype occurred a few times. The chain is built from TRBV5-1 and TRBJ2-3; 11 positions agree with TRBD1. The CDR3 extends over 15 amino acids. Germline V CDR1 and CDR2: SGHRS, YFSETQ. The junction had 5 bases not matched to a gene; V was cut back by 4 bases and J by 4 bases. CDR3 nucleotides: TGCGCCAGCAGCGATCGGACAGGGGGCCCAGATACGCAGTATTTT. Residues: CASSDRTGGPDTQYF.

J is TRBJ1-5 and V is TRBV2, with D hard to call. Trimming pared 4 bases from V and 2 bases from J, leaving 12 bases between. The V gene's germline CDR1 is SNHLY and CDR2 FYNNEI. The CDR3 spans 15 residues. The CDR3 nucleotides read TGTGCCAGCAGTGTGGACGGCGGGGGCAATCAGCCCCAGCATTTT. Encoded protein: CASSVDGGGNQPQHF.

The rearrangement links TRBV6-5 to TRBJ2-5; 7 bases match TRBD2. This CDR3 spans 15 amino acids. Trimming took 6 bases from V and 2 from J; bases not matched to a gene: 9. Per the germline V gene, CDR1 is MNHEY and CDR2 is SVGAGI. CDR3 loop: CASSPKGLVQETQYF. The CDR3 nucleotides read TGTGCCAGCAGCCCGAAAGGACTAGTTCAAGAGACCCAGTACTTC.

The rearrangement uses TRBV24-1 and TRBJ1-5; 7 bases are shared with TRBD1. V lost 3 bases, J lost 5 bases, and 12 bases stayed unmatched. This CDR3 has 17 residues. Germline assignment: CDR1 KGHDR and CDR2 SFDVKD. CDR3 region: CATSDPWRNRGDQPQHF. The CDR3 bases are TGTGCCACCAGTGATCCGTGGCGGAACAGGGGTGATCAGCCCCAGCATTTT.

A few counts support this clonotype. J is TRBJ1-5 and V is TRBV27; no reliable D call. The CDR3 runs to 15 residues. Trimming stripped 8 bases from V and 5 bases from J, with 19 bases between. CDR1 MNHEY and CDR2 SMNVEV come from the germline V gene (reference sequence). The CDR3 is CASYLEESRDQPQHF. The DNA of the CDR3 is TGTGCCAGCTATCTCGAGGAGAGCCGTGATCAGCCCCAGCATTTT.

The chain recombines TRBV5-1 with TRBJ2-1; D is uncertain. Germline assignment: CDR1 SGHRS and CDR2 YFSETQ. Trimming removed 4 bases from V and 10 bases from J, with 21 bases in between. The CDR3 consists of 15 residues. CDR3 DNA: TGCGCCAGCAGCCTAACCCCGCGGACCATATGGGAGCAGTTCTTC. Amino acid sequence: CASSLTPRTIWEQFF.

This CDR3 reads CASSPDAGGETQYF. The CDR3 region has the DNA TGTGCCAGCAGCCCCGACGCGGGAGGAGAGACCCAGTACTTC. The rearrangement links TRBV7-2 to TRBJ2-5; 8 bases map to TRBD2. Trimming removed 5 bases from V and 4 bases from J; junction bases left unmatched: 6. Germline lookup yields CDR1 SGHTA and CDR2 FQGNSA. The CDR3 totals 14 residues.

The rearrangement uses TRBV4-3 and TRBJ1-2; D possibly corresponds to TRBD1 (5 bases). V was cut by 0 bases and J by 4 bases, with 21 bases left in between. The CDR3 runs 18 residues. Germline V gene lookup returns CDR1 LGHNA and CDR2 YSLEER. The CDR3 DNA reads as TGCGCCAGCAGCCAAGATCCGGCACGGGGGGGGACCCGCTATGGCTACACCTTC. Its protein product is CASSQDPARGGTRYGYTF.

This clonotype was seen only a few times. V is TRBV9 and J is TRBJ2-1, with 7 positions matching TRBD2. V dropped 5 bases and J dropped 5; count of bases not matched to a gene: 10. Germline V CDR1 and CDR2: SGDLS, YYNGEE. The CDR3 has 15 amino acids. CDR3 sequence reads: CASSATGTTDNEQFF. The CDR3 nucleotides are TGTGCCAGCAGTGCCACCGGGACTACCGACAATGAGCAGTTCTTC.

In this sample, this clonotype turned up a few times. The chain uses TRBV9 and TRBJ2-1, with D unresolved. CDR1 SGDLS and CDR2 YYNGEE come from the germline V gene. The CDR3 totals 15 residues. Deletions cut 0 bases from V and 2 bases from J, with 9 bases between. The DNA of the CDR3 is TGTGCCAGCAGCGTAGCAAGCGAACCCTACAATGAGCAGTTCTTC. Translating it yields CASSVASEPYNEQFF.

This rearrangement joins TRBV7-9 to TRBJ1-6; D possibly corresponds to TRBD1 (5 bases). Trimming took off 4 bases at V and 0 bases at J, with 10 bases between the two ends. Germline V gene sequence: CDR1 SEHNR, CDR2 FQNEAQ (reference sequence). This CDR3 comprises 16 residues. The CDR3 here is CASSWRGDSYNSPLHF. The CDR3 nucleotides read TGTGCCAGCAGCTGGCGGGGGGACTCCTATAATTCACCCCTCCACTTT.

This clonotype appeared a few times. The chain's CDR3 is CASSWEYGGYTF. DNA of the CDR3: TGTGCCAGCAGCTGGGAGTATGGAGGCTACACCTTC. This chain joins TRBV5-8 and TRBJ1-2; no clear D. The CDR3 runs 12 residues. V was cut by 3 bases and J by 8 bases, with 11 bases left in between. Per the germline V gene, CDR1 is SGHTS and CDR2 is YDEGEE. Variable domain in full (rest from reference TRBV5-8 and TRBJ1-2): EAGVTQSPTHLIKTRGQQATLRCSPISGHTSVYWYQQALGLGLQFLLWYDEGEERNRGNFPPRFSGRQFPNYSSELNVNALELEDSALYLCASSWEYGGYTFGSGTRLTVV.

The chain combines TRBV15 with TRBJ2-5; TRBD2 agrees at 7 bases. V lost 1 base, J lost 5 bases, and 25 bases stayed unmatched. The CDR3 runs 21 residues. Germline V gene lookup returns CDR1 LNHNV and CDR2 YYDKDF (reference sequence). CDR3 protein: CATSRGGGSGPTLNSWETQYF. CDR3 coding DNA: TGTGCCACCAGCAGAGGGGGGGGGAGCGGACCCACACTTAATTCGTGGGAGACCCAGTACTTC.

This clonotype showed up just a few times. This sequence joins TRBV10-3 and TRBJ2-7, with D possibly matching TRBD1 (7 bases). The CDR3 sequence is 16 residues long. Germline loops: CDR1 ENHRY, CDR2 SYGVKD. V was cut by 6 bases and J by 7 bases, with 25 bases left in between. CDR3 DNA sequence: TGTGCCATCAGGATTACCGGGGGACAGATAGGGTCGGAGCAGTACTTC. It encodes CAIRITGGQIGSEQYF.

The chain has TRBV30 and TRBJ2-7, with D hard to call. Germline CDR1 GTSNPN, CDR2 SVGIG (reference sequence). This CDR3 region has 11 residues. V was cut by 3 bases and J by 6 bases, with 9 bases left in between. DNA for the CDR3: TGTGCCTGGAGCCCAGGTGTCGAGCAGTACTTC. This sequence encodes CAWSPGVEQYF.

This clonotype came up a few times. The chain links TRBV20-1 to TRBJ1-5; TRBD1 matches 10 bases. V shed 6 bases, J shed 7 bases, and the junction held 6 bases outside the gene matches. The CDR3 length is 13 residues. CDR1 and CDR2 (germline): DFQATT, SNEGSKA (reference sequence). The CDR3 loop reads CSARDRGMQPQHF. As DNA, the CDR3 is TGCAGTGCGCGGGACAGGGGTATGCAGCCCCAGCATTTT.

There are a few counts of this clonotype. V and J are TRBV7-2 and TRBJ2-5; 9 bases align to TRBD1. The CDR3 spans 15 residues. Germline lookup yields CDR1 SGHTA and CDR2 FQGNSA. With 2 bases clipped from V and 2 bases from J, the junction kept 3 bases outside the gene matches. The CDR3 coding sequence is TGTGCCAGCAGCTTAAGCGGGACAGGGCAAGAGACCCAGTACTTC. It specifies CASSLSGTGQETQYF.

This clonotype was seen a few times. The CDR3 sequence: CASSRTQGNEQYF. CDR3 nucleotides: TGTGCCAGCAGTCGGACACAGGGCAACGAGCAGTACTTC. This chain links TRBV28 with TRBJ2-7, with D possibly being TRBD1 (6 bases). The CDR3 has 13 amino acids. Per germline, CDR1 MDHEN and CDR2 SYDVKM. Trimming pared 5 bases from V and 5 bases from J, leaving 13 bases between.

J is TRBJ1-2 and V is TRBV7-6; D perhaps matches TRBD1 (6 bases). Germline CDR1 SGHVS, CDR2 FNYEAQ. V shed 1 base and J shed 0 bases, with 21 bases lying between them. This CDR3 spans 19 amino acids. The CDR3 DNA follows: TGTGCCAGCAGCTTAGACCCGGCCTCAGGGGTATCAACTAACTATGGCTACACCTTC. It translates to CASSLDPASGVSTNYGYTF.

This clonotype was seen a few times. The chain is built from TRBV6-5 and TRBJ1-2; no reliable D call. V lost 2 bases, J lost 5 bases, and 9 bases lay in between. The CDR3 runs to 13 residues. Germline V gives CDR1 MNHEY, CDR2 SVGAGI. The CDR3 loop reads CASSYEGSYGYTF. In nucleotides, the CDR3 is TGTGCCAGCAGTTACGAGGGTTCTTATGGCTACACCTTC.

This clonotype was counted between two and nine times. The J gene is TRBJ1-1, the V gene TRBV6-2 or TRBV6-3; a weak D match, TRBD1 (5 bases). Looked up from germline, CDR1 is MNHEY and CDR2 is SVGEGT. V lost 2 bases, J lost 2 bases, and 15 bases lay in between. The CDR3 runs to 16 residues. CDR3 sequence reads: CASSYQYGGKNTEAFF. The CDR3 coding sequence is TGTGCCAGCAGTTACCAATATGGGGGGAAAAACACTGAAGCTTTCTTT.

This clonotype has ten or more counts. The chain employs TRBV4-1 and TRBJ2-5; D uncertain. Germline assignment: CDR1 MGHRA and CDR2 YSYEKL. V lost 4 bases, J lost 5 bases, and 14 bases lay in between. This CDR3 comprises 14 residues. The CDR3 protein is CASSRRGASETQYF. As DNA, the CDR3 is TGCGCCAGCAGCCGAAGAGGCGCCTCGGAGACCCAGTACTTC.

This clonotype was observed a handful of times. The rearrangement links TRBV18 to TRBJ1-5; unclear D gene. Trimming shortened V by 0 bases and J by 0 bases, and 6 bases separated the two germline ends. CDR1 and CDR2 (germline): KGHSH, LQKENI. The CDR3 covers 15 residues. CDR3 amino acids: CASSPPTASNQPQHF. CDR3 sequence (DNA): TGTGCCAGCTCACCACCGACCGCTAGCAATCAGCCCCAGCATTTT. Using reference TRBV18 and TRBJ1-5 for the parts outside the CDR3, the full variable domain is NAGVMQNPRHLVRRRGQEARLRCSPMKGHSHVYWYRQLPEEGLKFMVYLQKENIIDESGMPKERFSAEFPKEGPSILRIQQVVRGDSAAYFCASSPPTASNQPQHFGDGTRLSIL.

The rearrangement uses TRBV29-1 and TRBJ2-1; maybe TRBD2 (7 bases). V was cut by 3 bases and J by 0 bases, with 12 bases left in between. The V gene's germline CDR1 is SQVTM and CDR2 ANQGSEA. CDR3 length equals 15 residues. CDR3 residues: CSVDGGGFSYNEQFF. The CDR3 coding sequence is TGCAGCGTTGACGGCGGGGGCTTCTCCTACAATGAGCAGTTCTTC.

This clonotype was counted a few times. This chain connects TRBV5-1 to TRBJ2-7; D not resolved. The V end lost 0 bases, the J end lost 2 bases, and 6 bases lay between the germline ends. Germline-derived CDR1 and CDR2 are SGHRS and YFSETQ. The CDR3 contains 13 residues. The CDR3 nucleotides read TGCGCCAGCAGCTTGGGGCCGACCTACGAGCAGTACGTC. Its protein is CASSLGPTYEQYV.

This chain uses TRBV11-2 with TRBJ1-1; TRBD1 is a possible D gene (5 bases). CDR3 length: 14 residues. CDR1 and CDR2 (germline): SGHAT, FQNNGV. Trimming took off 7 bases at V and 1 base at J, with 13 bases between the two ends. This CDR3 is CASTAWDGNTEAFF. The CDR3 DNA sequence: TGTGCCAGCACCGCGTGGGACGGGAACACTGAAGCTTTCTTT.

V is TRBV11-2 and J is TRBJ2-1, with D possibly being TRBD1 (6 bases). This CDR3 comprises 13 residues. In germline, CDR1 is SGHAT, CDR2 FQNNGV. V lost 4 bases and J lost 8, with 12 bases in between. CDR3 nucleotides: TGTGCCAGCAGCTCCTCAGGGGTAGATGAGCAGTTCTTC. Encoded protein: CASSSSGVDEQFF.

This clonotype was seen a handful of times. The rearrangement joins TRBV25-1 to TRBJ1-2; D gene ambiguous. V lost 1 base to trimming and J lost 5 bases, with 11 bases between them. This CDR3 is 14 amino acids long. The germline V gene has CDR1 MGHDK and CDR2 SYGVNS. As DNA, the CDR3 is TGTGCCAGCAGTGAATCCGAACCCCCTTATGGCTACACCTTC. This codes for CASSESEPPYGYTF.

The chain employs TRBV12-5 and TRBJ2-3; no clear D gene. Trimming left V 1 base short and J 2 bases short, with 13 bases between. The CDR3 has 16 amino acids. Germline V CDR1 and CDR2: LGHNT, FRNRAP. CDR3 nucleotides: TGTGCTAGTGGTTTGGGCACATCCACTTACACAGATACGCAGTATTTT. Its protein is CASGLGTSTYTDTQYF.